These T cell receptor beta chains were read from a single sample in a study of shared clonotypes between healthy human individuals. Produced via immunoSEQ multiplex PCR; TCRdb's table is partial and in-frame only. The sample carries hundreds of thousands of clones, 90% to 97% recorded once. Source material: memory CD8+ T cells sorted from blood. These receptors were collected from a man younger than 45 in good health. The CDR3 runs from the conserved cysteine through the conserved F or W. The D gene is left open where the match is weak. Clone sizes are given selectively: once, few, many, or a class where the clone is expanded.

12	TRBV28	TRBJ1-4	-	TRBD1	TGTGCCAGCACAGGACAGGATGAAAAACTGTTTTTT	CASTGQDEKLFF
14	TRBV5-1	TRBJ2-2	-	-	TGCGCCAGCAGAGGGCTAGCGTTAGCCGGGGAGCTGTTTTTT	CASRGLALAGELFF
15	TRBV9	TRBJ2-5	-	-	TGTGCCAGCAGCGTAGTAGAGGGGACGGGGGAGACCCAGTACTTC	CASSVVEGTGETQYF
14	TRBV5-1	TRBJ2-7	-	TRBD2	TGCGCCAGCAGGTCGACTAGCGGGAGTTACGAGCAGTACTTC	CASRSTSGSYEQYF
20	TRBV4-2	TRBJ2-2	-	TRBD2	TGTGCCAGCAGCCAAGACTCCCGCAGGGCTAGCGGGATTCCCACCGGGGAGCTGTTTTTT	CASSQDSRRASGIPTGELFF
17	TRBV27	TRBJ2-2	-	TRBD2	TGTGCCAGCAGACCCATAGCGGGAAGAGGGAACACCGGGGAGCTGTTTTTT	CASRPIAGRGNTGELFF
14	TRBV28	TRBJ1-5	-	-	TGTGCCAGCAGTCCCCCGGGAGGTGGAGGGCCCCAGCATTTT	CASSPPGGGGPQHF
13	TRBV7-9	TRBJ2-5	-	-	TGTGCCAGCAGCTTTTTTTACCGCGAGACCCAGTACTTC	CASSFFYRETQYF
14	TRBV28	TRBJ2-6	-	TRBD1	TGTGCCAGCAGTCAGGGGGTTGGGGCCAACGTCCTGACTTTC	CASSQGVGANVLTF
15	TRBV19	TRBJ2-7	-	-	TGTGCCAGTAGTATAGATAGCGGAAGCTCCTACGAGCAGTACTTC	CASSIDSGSSYEQYF
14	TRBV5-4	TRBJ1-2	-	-	TGTGCCAGCAGCTTGGCGCCAGGGTACTATGGCTACACCTTC	CASSLAPGYYGYTF
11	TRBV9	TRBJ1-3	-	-	TGTGCCAGCAGCGTAGGAAACACCATATATTTT	CASSVGNTIYF
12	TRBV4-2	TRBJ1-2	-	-	TGTGCCAGCAGCCAGGGGGCAGGTGGCTACACCTTC	CASSQGAGGYTF
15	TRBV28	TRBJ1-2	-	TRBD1	TGTGCCAGCAGTTTAGGACAGGGTAAAATCTATGGCTACACCTTC	CASSLGQGKIYGYTF
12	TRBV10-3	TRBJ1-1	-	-	TGTGCCATCAGTGAGGGCCGTTATGAAGCTTTCTTT	CAISEGRYEAFF
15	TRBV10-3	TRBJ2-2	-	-	TGTGCCATCAGTGAGTCGAGGGGCAACACCGGGGAGCTGTTTTTT	CAISESRGNTGELFF
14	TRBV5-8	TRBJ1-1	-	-	TGTGCCAGCAGCTTGTGGGGAGGGAACACTGAAGCTTTCTTT	CASSLWGGNTEAFF
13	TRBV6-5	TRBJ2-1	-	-	TGTGCCAGCAGTTACCTGACAGGCAATGAGCAGTTCTTC	CASSYLTGNEQFF
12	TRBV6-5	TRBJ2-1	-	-	TGTGCCAGCAGTTACTCCCGGGGGGAGCAGTTCTTC	CASSYSRGEQFF
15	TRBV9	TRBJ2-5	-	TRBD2	TGTGCCAGCAGCGTAGGGGGGACTAGCCTAGAGACCCAGTACTTC	CASSVGGTSLETQYF
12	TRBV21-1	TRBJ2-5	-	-	TGTGCCAGCAGCAAAGGCCTAGAGACCCAGTACTTC	CASSKGLETQYF
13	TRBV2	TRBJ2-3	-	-	TGTGCCACCAAAACCGGTCACACAGATACGCAGTATTTT	CATKTGHTDTQYF
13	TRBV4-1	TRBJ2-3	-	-	TGCGCCAGCAGCCGGACTAGCACAGATACGCAGTATTTT	CASSRTSTDTQYF
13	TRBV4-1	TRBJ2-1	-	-	TGCGCCAGCAGCCAACAGGTTTACAATGAGCAGTTCTTC	CASSQQVYNEQFF
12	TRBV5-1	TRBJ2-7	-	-	TGCGCCAGCAGCTTAACATCCTACGAGCAGTACTTC	CASSLTSYEQYF
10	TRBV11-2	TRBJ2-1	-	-	TGTGCCAGCAGCTTCGGGGAGCAGTTCTTC	CASSFGEQFF
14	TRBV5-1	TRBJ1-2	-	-	TGCGCCAGCAGCAAGGACGGAGATAACTATGGCTACACCTTC	CASSKDGDNYGYTF
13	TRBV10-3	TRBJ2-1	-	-	TGTGCCATCACTCCCTCCGGAAGCTCCTCCCCGTTCTTC	CAITPSGSSSPFF
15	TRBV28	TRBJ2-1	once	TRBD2	TGTGCCAGCAGTTTGTCGGGACTAGCGGTAGGTGAGCAGTTCTTC	CASSLSGLAVGEQFF
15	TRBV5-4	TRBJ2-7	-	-	TGTGCCAGCAGCTTGAGGCGGGACACGGATGACGAGCAGTACTTC	CASSLRRDTDDEQYF
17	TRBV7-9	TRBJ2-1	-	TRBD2	TGTGCCAGCAGCTTGATGACTAGCGGGTGGTCCTACAATGAGCAGTTCTTC	CASSLMTSGWSYNEQFF
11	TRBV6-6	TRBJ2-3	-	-	TGTGCCGGCGGGACCTCAATTACGCAGTATTTT	CAGGTSITQYF
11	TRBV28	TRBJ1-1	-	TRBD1	TGTGCCAGCAGTCCCCGACAGGGGGCTTTCTTT	CASSPRQGAFF
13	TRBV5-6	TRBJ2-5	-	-	TGTGCCAGCAGCTACGGGTCCCAAGAGACCCAGTACTTC	CASSYGSQETQYF
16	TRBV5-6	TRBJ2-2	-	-	TGTGCCAGCAGCTTGGAGGGATTCGCGAACACCGGGGAGCTGTTTTTT	CASSLEGFANTGELFF
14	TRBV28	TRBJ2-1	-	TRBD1	TGTGCCAGCAGTTTTGGGGACAGGGACAATGAGCAGTTCTTC	CASSFGDRDNEQFF
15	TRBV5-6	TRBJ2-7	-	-	TGTGCCAGCAGCTCGGAACGGCGAGTTTCCTACGAGCAGTACTTC	CASSSERRVSYEQYF
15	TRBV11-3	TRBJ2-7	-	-	TGTGCCAGCAGCTTGAAGCGGGTAGGGTGCTACGAGCAGTACTTC	CASSLKRVGCYEQYF
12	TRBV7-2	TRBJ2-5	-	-	TGTGCCAGCAGCCTAACAGTTGAGACCCAGTACTTC	CASSLTVETQYF
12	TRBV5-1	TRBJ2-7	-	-	TGCGCCAGCAGGCAGAGCTCCTACGAGCAGTACTTC	CASRQSSYEQYF
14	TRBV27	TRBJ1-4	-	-	TGTGCCAGCAGTTTATCGGCTTTGAGAGAAAAACTGTTTTTT	CASSLSALREKLFF
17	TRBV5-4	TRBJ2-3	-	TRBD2	TGTGCCAGCAGCTTGCCGGGACTAGCGGGGCGCACAGATACGCAGTATTTT	CASSLPGLAGRTDTQYF